The T cell receptor (beta chain) described here comes from a study of blood T cell repertoires in COVID-19. Turning to the study itself: COVID-19 samples collected from the United States, Italy and Spain covered acute and convalescent phases. PBMCs, B-cell-depleted T cells, or T cells were the source of the cDNA or gDNA that made up the material.

Original processing methods: Estimation of nucleated cell counts relied on the amplification of reference gene primers. Repertoires were generated with immunoSEQ multiplex PCR, while TCRdb's copy carries only in-frame clones and drops some. V and J calls and clone size are given by that table; D and trimming were obtained from the DNA. Of about 7,200 clones in the sample, roughly 87% were seen once. Germline CDR1 MNHNY, CDR2 SVGAGI (reference sequence). The J segment lost 3 bases and the V segment lost 4 bases, leaving 4 bases of the junction unmatched. CDR3 length: 16 residues. This TCR was recovered from a human donor in a cohort sampled during active COVID-19. The V call is TRBV6-6, the J call TRBJ2-3; TRBD2 agrees at 13 bases. Sequenced: peripheral blood. The DNA of the CDR3 is TGTGCCAGCAGTTTCACTAGCGGGAGGGGTACAGATACGCAGTATTTT. Protein: CASSFTSGRGTDTQYF.